Listed here are 14 T cell receptor beta chains from one sample, sequenced in a study of T cells expressing NK-cell markers. TCRdb re-called the 5' RACE reads; one entry per CDR3 protein, DNA not given. This table holds around 180,000 distinct CDR3 sequences. Sequencing used blood T cells: a sorted CD56 or NKG2C T cell subset, CD4+ or CD8+ T cells, or bulk PBMC T cells (not recorded which). These receptors were collected from a man aged 18 to 69 in good health.

The gene calls are TRBV5-1 and TRBJ2-1; without DNA, the TCRdb call of TRBD1 cannot be checked. Germline lookup yields CDR1 SGHRS and CDR2 YFSETQ. The CDR3 sequence is 12 residues long. The CDR3 is CASSLVGTEQFF.

Here the CDR3 reads CASSPTQGPGELFF. The chain links TRBV12-3 or TRBV12-4 to TRBJ2-2; TCRdb picks TRBD2, but there is no DNA to check that call. The CDR3 consists of 14 residues.

This chain uses TRBV28 with TRBJ2-3; lacking DNA, the TRBD1 call made by TCRdb goes unchecked. Per the germline V gene, CDR1 is MDHEN and CDR2 is SYDVKM. The CDR3 runs 17 residues. The CDR3 sequence: CASSFRMDRLSTDTQYF.

The J gene is TRBJ2-1, the V gene TRBV20-1. The CDR3 is made up of 15 amino acids. The germline V gene has CDR1 DFQATT and CDR2 SNEGSKA (reference sequence). The CDR3 protein is CSARGSEHRDNEQFF.

J is TRBJ1-5 and V is TRBV19. Germline CDR1 LNHDA, CDR2 SQIVND (reference sequence). This CDR3 spans 15 amino acids. This chain's CDR3 is CASRSHKLGNQPQHF.

This rearrangement joins TRBV2 to TRBJ2-2; TCRdb proposes TRBD1, but this gene call is untestable without DNA. The germline V gene encodes CDR1 SNHLY and CDR2 FYNNEI. The CDR3 loop spans 15 amino acids. CDR3 protein: CASDRAREDTGELFF.

CDR3 region: CASSEAGQSYEQYF. The chain is built from TRBV9 and TRBJ2-7. This CDR3 has 14 residues. Germline V gene lookup returns CDR1 SGDLS and CDR2 YYNGEE.

The rearrangement uses TRBV4-1 and TRBJ2-2. The CDR3 runs to 13 residues. Germline V lookup: CDR1 MGHRA, CDR2 YSYEKL. The chain's CDR3 is CASSQVAPGELFF.

This sequence joins TRBV12-3 or TRBV12-4 and TRBJ1-2; TCRdb names TRBD1, which stays unverified in the absence of DNA. The CDR3 sequence is 16 residues long. The CDR3 loop is CASSSIIQGPRGGYTF.

CDR3 amino acids: CASSDPGQNSPLHF. V and J are TRBV2 and TRBJ1-6; the TRBD1 assignment by TCRdb is unverifiable without DNA. Looked up from germline, CDR1 is SNHLY and CDR2 is FYNNEI. There are 14 residues in the CDR3.

The chain joins TRBV7-6 to TRBJ2-3; there is no DNA to check the TCRdb D call of TRBD1. This CDR3 comprises 16 residues. Germline V gene sequence: CDR1 SGHVS, CDR2 FNYEAQ. The CDR3 is CASSPPTGGYADTQYF.

This chain uses TRBV6-1 with TRBJ2-4. CDR3 length equals 15 residues. Germline assignment: CDR1 MNHNS and CDR2 SASEGT. The CDR3: CASKSGEQPFSIQYF.

Here the CDR3 reads CASSLGSAINVRGYEQYF. V is TRBV11-1 and J is TRBJ2-7; the TCRdb call, TRBD1, lacks DNA for checking. CDR1 is SGHAT, CDR2 FQDESV, per germline (reference sequence). The CDR3 is made up of 18 amino acids.

The CDR3 is CASRQTSGGTGTQYF. The chain carries TRBV9 and TRBJ2-3; TCRdb's D call, TRBD2, is unchecked because there is no DNA. The CDR3 is 15 residues long. Looked up from germline, CDR1 is SGDLS and CDR2 is YYNGEE.